These 17 T cell receptor beta chains originate from one sample sequenced in a study of cytomegalovirus exposure and HLA in healthy donors. Assay: immunoSEQ multiplex PCR; the TCRdb copy retains only in-frame clones and omits some. The sample carries a few hundred thousand clones, roughly 87% recorded once. The sample comprised PBMCs. The source of these receptors is a woman between 25 and 40 years old in good health and CMV-seronegative.

CDR3 amino acids: CASSLGSTDTQYF. CDR3 coding DNA: TGCGCCAGCAGCTTGGGCAGCACAGATACGCAGTATTTT. V usage is TRBV5-1 and J usage is TRBJ2-3; D remains unclear. In germline, CDR1 is SGHRS, CDR2 YFSETQ. The CDR3 has 13 residues. The V and J ends lost 0 bases and 0 bases respectively, with 2 bases between them.

The chain combines TRBV18 with TRBJ2-3; D is possibly TRBD1 or TRBD2 (6 bases each). Germline loops: CDR1 KGHSH, CDR2 LQKENI. V was pared by 3 bases and J by 14 bases, with 18 bases between. The CDR3 runs 13 residues. The CDR3 bases are TGTGCCAGCTCACCCCAGACAGGCGTGGGGGGGTATTTT. This translates into CASSPQTGVGGYF. Full variable domain (remainder filled in from reference TRBV18 and TRBJ2-3): NAGVMQNPRHLVRRRGQEARLRCSPMKGHSHVYWYRQLPEEGLKFMVYLQKENIIDESGMPKERFSAEFPKEGPSILRIQQVVRGDSAAYFCASSPQTGVGGYFGPGTRLTVL.

The chain combines TRBV9 with TRBJ2-3; 8 nucleotides align to TRBD1. CDR3 size: 16 residues. CDR1 and CDR2 (germline): SGDLS, YYNGEE. V shed 4 bases and J 0 bases; nucleotides not matched to a gene: 7. The DNA of the CDR3 is TGTGCCAGCAGCACTGGACAGGGTACTAGCACAGATACGCAGTATTTT. Translated, it gives CASSTGQGTSTDTQYF. The full variable domain, in which reference TRBV9 and TRBJ2-3 provide the parts outside the CDR3, is DSGVTQTPKHLITATGQRVTLRCSPRSGDLSVYWYQQSLDQGLQFLIQYYNGEERAKGNILERFSAQQFPDLHSELNLSSLELGDSALYFCASSTGQGTSTDTQYFGPGTRLTVL.

The genes are TRBV11-2 and TRBJ1-1; D ambiguous. There are 11 residues in the CDR3. V dropped 5 bases and J dropped 1 base, with 2 bases sitting between them. Per germline, CDR1 SGHAT and CDR2 FQNNGV. The CDR3 sequence: CASSRNTEAFF. The CDR3 DNA reads as TGTGCCAGCAGCCGGAACACTGAAGCTTTCTTT.

This chain joins TRBV11-2 and TRBJ2-3, with TRBD1 identical over 7 bases. V trimming: 4 bases; J trimming: 4 bases; junction bases outside the gene matches: 2. This CDR3 region has 13 residues. The V gene's germline CDR1 is SGHAT and CDR2 FQNNGV. This chain's CDR3 is CASSSQGADTQYF. DNA of the CDR3: TGTGCCAGCAGCTCGCAGGGGGCAGATACGCAGTATTTT.

This chain uses TRBV7-2 with TRBJ2-5; no firm D call. Trimming stripped 4 bases from V and 5 bases from J, with 8 bases between. CDR1 and CDR2 from the germline V gene are SGHTA and FQGNSA. This CDR3 region has 12 residues. As DNA, the CDR3 is TGTGCCAGCAGCTCTAGTAGGGAGACCCAGTACTTC. Its translation: CASSSSRETQYF.

The chain carries TRBV10-2 and TRBJ2-7, with a weak D call TRBD2 (6 bases). Germline loops: CDR1 WSHSY, CDR2 SAAADI. There are 14 residues in the CDR3. The V end was cut by 6 bases, the J end by 0 bases, with 12 bases between. For the CDR3, the DNA is TGCGCCAGCAGGGCGGGATTAATCTCCTACGAGCAGTACTTC. Translation: CASRAGLISYEQYF.

The V and J genes are TRBV6-1 and TRBJ1-1, with D possibly TRBD1 on 5 matching bases. Germline CDR1 reads MNHNS; CDR2 reads SASEGT. V lost 8 bases and J 11 bases, leaving 18 bases between the germline ends. The CDR3 runs to 12 residues. This CDR3 is CASGDPAWRAFF. The CDR3, as DNA: TGTGCCAGCGGGGACCCAGCCTGGCGGGCTTTCTTT.

This clone was counted a single time. The chain combines TRBV6-5 with TRBJ2-2, with 9 bases aligning to TRBD1. Losses at the gene ends were 5 bases for V and 5 bases for J; bases not matched to a gene: 3. CDR3 size: 14 residues. Germline-derived CDR1 and CDR2 are MNHEY and SVGAGI. DNA for the CDR3: TGTGCCAGCAGTCCGACAGGGGGGACCGGGGAGCTGTTTTTT. Encoded protein: CASSPTGGTGELFF.

The chain uses TRBV11-3 and TRBJ2-1; D is undetermined. Germline CDR1 SGHNT, CDR2 YENEEA. Deletions cut 1 base from V and 10 bases from J, with 11 bases between. The CDR3 covers 13 residues. The CDR3 loop is CASSLGPTREQFF. CDR3 in DNA: TGTGCCAGCAGCTTAGGCCCGACTCGCGAGCAGTTCTTC.

The chain uses TRBV7-2 and TRBJ1-3; D is unresolved. The ends were cut back, 1 base at V and 1 base at J, with 5 bases in the middle. The CDR3 is 14 amino acids. Looked up from germline, CDR1 is SGHTA and CDR2 is FQGNSA. In nucleotides, the CDR3 is TGTGCCAGCAGCTTAGGGGGATCTGGAAACACCATATATTTT. Protein: CASSLGGSGNTIYF. The full variable domain, completed using reference TRBV7-2 and TRBJ1-3, is GAGVSQSPSNKVTEKGKDVELRCDPISGHTALYWYRQSLGQGLEFLIYFQGNSAPDKSGLPSDRFSAERTGGSVSTLTIQRTQQEDSAVYLCASSLGGSGNTIYFGEGSWLTVV.

This clone was recorded once. The chain has TRBV27 and TRBJ2-2, with D perhaps TRBD1 (5 bases). Germline CDR1 is MNHEY and CDR2 is SMNVEV (reference sequence). Trimming left V 8 bases short and J 2 bases short, with 15 bases between. This CDR3 is 15 amino acids long. The CDR3: CASPQRQSNTGELFF. The CDR3 DNA follows: TGTGCCAGCCCTCAGCGACAGAGCAACACCGGGGAGCTGTTTTTT.

The V gene is TRBV6-5, the J gene TRBJ1-2, with D tentatively TRBD1 (5 bases). Germline values: CDR1 MNHEY, CDR2 SVGAGI. The CDR3 consists of 16 residues. V lost 4 bases, J lost 4 bases, and 19 bases lay in between. The CDR3, as DNA: TGTGCCAGCAGTTTCAGGGTATTTGGCTCCTTCTATGGCTACACCTTC. Protein: CASSFRVFGSFYGYTF.

The CDR3 DNA reads as TGTGCCAGCAGTTTTTTGCGCAGACCCTACGAGCAGTACTTC. Amino acid sequence: CASSFLRRPYEQYF. This chain links TRBV28 with TRBJ2-7; D is unresolved. The germline V and J ends were trimmed by 3 bases and 2 bases, with 11 bases remaining between them. The CDR3 is made up of 14 amino acids. From germline, CDR1 is MDHEN and CDR2 SYDVKM. Using reference TRBV28 and TRBJ2-7 for the parts outside the CDR3, the full variable domain is DVKVTQSSRYLVKRTGEKVFLECVQDMDHENMFWYRQDPGLGLRLIYFSYDVKMKEKGDIPEGYSVSREKKERFSLILESASTNQTSMYLCASSFLRRPYEQYFGPGTRLTVT.

This rearrangement joins TRBV6-1 to TRBJ2-3; D is unresolved. Germline-derived CDR1 and CDR2 are MNHNS and SASEGT. V lost 6 bases and J 2 bases, leaving 6 bases between the germline ends. This CDR3 spans 12 amino acids. The CDR3 region has the DNA TGTGCCAGCAGGGCTCTCACAGATACGCAGTATTTT. As protein: CASRALTDTQYF.

J is TRBJ1-1 and V is TRBV9, with D perhaps TRBD1 (5 bases). The germline V and J ends were trimmed by 3 bases and 1 base, with 13 bases remaining between them. CDR1 and CDR2 (germline): SGDLS, YYNGEE. This CDR3 is built from 15 residues. CDR3 region: CASSGAAGTNTEAFF. The CDR3 bases are TGTGCCAGCAGCGGGGCGGCAGGGACGAACACTGAAGCTTTCTTT.

V usage is TRBV7-2 and J usage is TRBJ2-2, with TRBD2 as a possible D gene (7 bases). From germline, CDR1 is SGHTA and CDR2 FQGNSA. V lost 1 base and J 4 bases, leaving 13 bases between the germline ends. CDR3 length: 16 amino acids. Here the CDR3 DNA reads TGTGCCAGCAGCTTAGTGGCGGGGGCTCTCACCGGGGAGCTGTTTTTT. Its protein product is CASSLVAGALTGELFF.